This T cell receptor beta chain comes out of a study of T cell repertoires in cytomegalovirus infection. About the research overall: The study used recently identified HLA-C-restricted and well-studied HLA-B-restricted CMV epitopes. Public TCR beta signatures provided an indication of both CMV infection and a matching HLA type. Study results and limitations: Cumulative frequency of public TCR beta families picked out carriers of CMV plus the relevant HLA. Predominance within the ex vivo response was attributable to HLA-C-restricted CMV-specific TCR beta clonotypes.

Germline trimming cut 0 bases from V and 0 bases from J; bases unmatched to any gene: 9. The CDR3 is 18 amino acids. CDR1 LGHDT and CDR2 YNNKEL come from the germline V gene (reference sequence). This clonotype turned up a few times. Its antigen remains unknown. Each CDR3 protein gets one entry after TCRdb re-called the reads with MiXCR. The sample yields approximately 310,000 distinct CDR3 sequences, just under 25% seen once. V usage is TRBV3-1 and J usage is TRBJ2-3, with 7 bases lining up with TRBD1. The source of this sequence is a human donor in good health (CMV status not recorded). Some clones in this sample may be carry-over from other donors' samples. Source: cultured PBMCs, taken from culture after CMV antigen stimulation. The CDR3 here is CASSQEWRGGVSTDTQYF. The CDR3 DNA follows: TGTGCCAGCAGCCAAGAATGGAGAGGGGGCGTTAGCACAGATACGCAGTATTTT.